The 12 T cell receptor beta chains below all came from one sample that was sequenced in a study of TIL therapy for anti-PD-1-resistant metastatic lung cancer. Documented time point: pre-treatment sample, taken before nivolumab and TIL therapy. Sequencing used immunoSEQ v3. The method was immunoSEQ multiplex PCR; TCRdb's version includes in-frame clones alone and lacks a portion of them. Altogether more than 35,000 clones are present, around 79% being singletons, with the ten largest covering under 7.5%. Material: blood, obtained at baseline. The origin of the receptors is a person aged 30 to 80 with non-small cell lung cancer.

This chain links TRBV7-6 with TRBJ2-3; D is unresolved. The germline V and J ends were trimmed by 2 bases and 6 bases, with 9 bases remaining between them. CDR1 SGHVS and CDR2 FNYEAQ come from the germline V gene. The CDR3 totals 13 residues. CDR3: CASSLTYWDTQYF. DNA of the CDR3: TGTGCCAGCAGCTTAACGTACTGGGATACGCAGTATTTT.

CDR3: CASSLDGGLLLEQYF. The CDR3 DNA follows: TGTGCCAGCAGCTTAGACGGGGGACTACTCCTGGAGCAGTACTTC. V gene TRBV11-2 combines with J gene TRBJ2-7, with 7 bases that match TRBD2. With V trimmed by 0 bases and J by 7 bases, 9 bases remained unmatched. The CDR3 length is 15 residues. Germline loops: CDR1 SGHAT, CDR2 FQNNGV. Combining the CDR3 with reference TRBV11-2 and TRBJ2-7 gives the whole variable domain EAGVAQSPRYKIIEKRQSVAFWCNPISGHATLYWYQQILGQGPKLLIQFQNNGVVDDSQLPKDRFSAERLKGVDSTLKIQPAKLEDSAVYLCASSLDGGLLLEQYFGPGTRLTVT.

V is TRBV21-1 and J is TRBJ1-6; TRBD1, the table's D call, lacks a check against the DNA. TRBV21-1 is a known pseudogene. This CDR3 region has 16 residues. CDR3 protein: CASPGMVPSYNSPLHF. The CDR3, as DNA: TGTGCCAGCCCAGGGATGGTGCCCTCCTATAATTCACCCCTCCACTTT.

The CDR3 loop reads CASSGEGITDTQYF. CDR3 DNA sequence: TGTGCCAGCAGTGGGGAAGGCATCACAGATACGCAGTATTTT. The V call is TRBV25-1, the J call TRBJ2-3; D is uncertain. Germline CDR1 reads MGHDK; CDR2 reads SYGVNS. V gave up 4 bases and J gave up 2 bases, with 10 bases separating them. The CDR3 runs to 14 residues.

The DNA for the CDR3 is TGTGCCAGCAGCCTACTAGCGGGAGGACGGGATACGCAGTATTTT. It specifies CASSLLAGGRDTQYF. This chain joins TRBV28 and TRBJ2-3; 12 bases are a match to TRBD2. V was clipped by 6 bases and J by 6 bases; unmatched bases: 7. The CDR3 runs to 15 residues. The germline V gene encodes CDR1 MDHEN and CDR2 SYDVKM. The full variable domain, rest sourced from reference TRBV28 and TRBJ2-3, is DVKVTQSSRYLVKRTGEKVFLECVQDMDHENMFWYRQDPGLGLRLIYFSYDVKMKEKGDIPEGYSVSREKKERFSLILESASTNQTSMYLCASSLLAGGRDTQYFGPGTRLTVL.

The gene calls are TRBV4-1 and TRBJ2-3, with TRBD2 matching 9 bases. Unmatched junction bases numbered 7, after V lost 0 bases and J lost 3 bases. The CDR3 extends over 17 amino acids. Germline values: CDR1 MGHRA, CDR2 YSYEKL. CDR3 DNA: TGCGCCAGCAGCCAAGATGCGGCGGGGGGGCATACAGATACGCAGTATTTT. Its translation is CASSQDAAGGHTDTQYF.

The CDR3 spells CASSRQNTEAFF. CDR3 bases: TGTGCCAGTAGTAGACAGAACACTGAAGCTTTCTTT. The chain couples TRBV19 to TRBJ1-1, with unresolved D. This CDR3 has 12 amino acids. CDR1 LNHDA and CDR2 SQIVND come from the germline V gene (reference sequence). The ends were cut back, 4 bases at V and 1 base at J, with 4 bases in the middle.

The chain combines TRBV13 with TRBJ2-2; possibly TRBD1 for D (5 bases). V lost 5 bases to trimming and J lost 5 bases, with 9 bases between them. The germline V gene encodes CDR1 PRHDT and CDR2 FYEKMQ (reference sequence). The CDR3 totals 13 residues. The CDR3 reads CASSRGETGELFF. Written as DNA, the CDR3 is TGTGCCAGCAGCAGGGGTGAAACCGGGGAGCTGTTTTTT. The full variable domain, its missing parts supplied by reference TRBV13 and TRBJ2-2, is AAGVIQSPRHLIKEKRETATLKCYPIPRHDTVYWYQQGPGQDPQFLISFYEKMQSDKGSIPDRFSAQQFSDYHSELNMSSLELGDSALYFCASSRGETGELFFGEGSRLTVL.

The V and J genes are TRBV4-2 and TRBJ1-6; D is perhaps TRBD1 (5 bases). From germline, CDR1 is LGHNA and CDR2 YNFKEQ. The CDR3 covers 16 residues. The V and J ends lost 3 bases and 6 bases respectively, with 15 bases between them. Here the CDR3 DNA reads TGTGCCAGCAGCCATGATGAAGGGGCTTTTAATTCACCCCTCCACTTT. It is translated as CASSHDEGAFNSPLHF.

J is TRBJ2-3 and V is TRBV19, with 10 bases lining up with TRBD1. This CDR3 has 15 residues. The germline CDR1 and CDR2 sequences are LNHDA and SQIVND (reference sequence). V shed 6 bases, J shed 3 bases, and the junction held 6 bases outside the gene matches. The CDR3 spells CASSETGGLTDTQYF. The CDR3 DNA sequence: TGTGCCAGTAGCGAGACAGGGGGCTTGACAGATACGCAGTATTTT.

This chain uses TRBV7-9 with TRBJ2-1; TRBD1 matches at 11 bases. V lost 0 bases and J lost 6; bases outside the gene matches: 7. The CDR3 contains 17 residues. In germline, CDR1 is SEHNR, CDR2 FQNEAQ (reference sequence). CDR3 in DNA: TGTGCCAGCAGCTTAGCGGAGGGACAGGGGGTGGGCAATGAGCAGTTCTTC. Its translation is CASSLAEGQGVGNEQFF.

CDR3 sequence: CASSFRQDGGSPLHF. The DNA for the CDR3 is TGTGCCAGTAGTTTCCGACAGGACGGAGGTTCACCCCTCCACTTT. The rearrangement uses TRBV19 and TRBJ1-6; a weak D match, TRBD1 (6 bases). The V end was cut by 5 bases, the J end by 9 bases, with 17 bases between. Germline CDR1 LNHDA, CDR2 SQIVND (reference sequence). The CDR3 runs to 15 residues.